The rows below give T cell receptor beta chains drawn from one sample of a study of OX40 agonist ivuxolimab in advanced cancers. Here immunoSEQ multiplex PCR was the method, and the copy in TCRdb shows in-frame clones only, minus some. Of 70,000 or so clones listed, around 80% are singletons. The sample was CD4+ or CD8+ T cells sorted from blood, taken in a trial of the OX40 agonist ivuxolimab. The receptors were sampled from an adult with an advanced solid tumor such as melanoma, head and neck, liver or kidney cancer. The CDR3 runs from the conserved cysteine through the conserved F or W.

j_gene: TRBJ1-1
v_gene: TRBV18
CDR3aa: CASSGTGVPEAFF

j_gene: TRBJ1-3
v_gene: TRBV30
CDR3aa: CAWRVGNTIYF

j_gene: TRBJ2-1
v_gene: TRBV6-6
CDR3aa: CASSYTTRYGHEQFF

j_gene: TRBJ2-7
v_gene: TRBV15
CDR3aa: CATSRDSEDRQYF

j_gene: TRBJ2-1
v_gene: TRBV7-9
CDR3aa: CASSLTGLYNEQFF

j_gene: TRBJ1-1
v_gene: TRBV10-3
CDR3aa: CAARRDTEAFF

j_gene: TRBJ2-1
v_gene: TRBV7-3
CDR3aa: CASSLTSTGAYNEQFF

j_gene: TRBJ2-1
v_gene: TRBV18
CDR3aa: CASSLSSGGPNEQFF

j_gene: TRBJ2-1
v_gene: TRBV6-4
CDR3aa: CASSVIFRDHRAHEQFF

j_gene: TRBJ1-5
v_gene: TRBV6-1
CDR3aa: CASSAERQPQHF

j_gene: TRBJ1-1
v_gene: TRBV7-2
CDR3aa: CASSLAVMNTEAFF

j_gene: TRBJ1-6
v_gene: TRBV18
CDR3aa: CASSPLAILYNSPLHF

j_gene: TRBJ1-2
v_gene: TRBV9
CDR3aa: CASTPEYGYTF

j_gene: TRBJ2-2
v_gene: TRBV18
CDR3aa: CASSPPGTRNTGELFF

j_gene: TRBJ1-2
v_gene: TRBV7-2
CDR3aa: CASSRLQDYTF

j_gene: TRBJ1-3
v_gene: TRBV7-2
CDR3aa: CASSLGQRNTIYF

j_gene: TRBJ1-5
v_gene: TRBV7-8
CDR3aa: CASTDRETNQPQHF

j_gene: TRBJ2-7
v_gene: TRBV5-5
CDR3aa: CASSLTERVPFYF

j_gene: TRBJ1-2
v_gene: TRBV5-1
CDR3aa: CASSLTAGGYTF

j_gene: TRBJ2-1
v_gene: TRBV7-9
CDR3aa: CASSWGTGGRDEQFF

j_gene: TRBJ2-3
v_gene: TRBV7-3
CDR3aa: CASREGRGTDTQYF

j_gene: TRBJ2-5
v_gene: TRBV4-1
CDR3aa: CASSREGLAGSETQYF

j_gene: TRBJ1-2
v_gene: TRBV25-1
CDR3aa: CASSGRGVNGYTF

j_gene: TRBJ2-7
v_gene: TRBV5-1
CDR3aa: CASSLFGLATYEQYF

j_gene: TRBJ2-7
v_gene: TRBV18
CDR3aa: CASSAGQGPYEQYF

j_gene: TRBJ1-2
v_gene: TRBV19
CDR3aa: CASSIAGTGGASYGYTF

j_gene: TRBJ1-6
v_gene: TRBV23-1
CDR3aa: CASSHAGGNSPLHF

j_gene: TRBJ2-5
v_gene: TRBV7-6
CDR3aa: CASSLRVPSGGRETQYF

j_gene: TRBJ2-3
v_gene: TRBV4-3
CDR3aa: CASSQGWGLAGIRDTQYF

j_gene: TRBJ2-3
v_gene: TRBV6-4
CDR3aa: CASSDSRAGGLHTQYF

j_gene: TRBJ1-1
v_gene: TRBV5-1
CDR3aa: CASSLYAGAAEAFF

j_gene: TRBJ1-6
v_gene: TRBV5-8
CDR3aa: CASSARSRSPLHF

j_gene: TRBJ2-5
v_gene: TRBV7-2
CDR3aa: CASSLVGWGQETQYF

j_gene: TRBJ1-2
v_gene: TRBV6-6
CDR3aa: CASRQGAGGYTF

j_gene: TRBJ2-3
v_gene: TRBV7-2
CDR3aa: CASSSDLGLRHSDTQYF

j_gene: TRBJ2-1
v_gene: TRBV18
CDR3aa: CASSLSVGQGGNEQFF

j_gene: TRBJ1-3
v_gene: TRBV6-5
CDR3aa: CASSYSNRVPGNTIYF

j_gene: TRBJ1-1
v_gene: TRBV5-1
CDR3aa: CASSLATGGSGSAFF

j_gene: TRBJ1-2
v_gene: TRBV10-2
CDR3aa: CASSESGGQVYGYTF

j_gene: TRBJ2-3
v_gene: TRBV5-1
CDR3aa: CASSPGLAGGRDTQYF

j_gene: TRBJ1-4
v_gene: TRBV30
CDR3aa: CAWSFTQGAREKLFF

j_gene: TRBJ1-2
v_gene: TRBV14
CDR3aa: CASSQGAGAGYTF

j_gene: TRBJ2-7
v_gene: TRBV5-4
CDR3aa: CASSSTGTGGLYEQYF

j_gene: TRBJ1-6
v_gene: TRBV6-6
CDR3aa: CASTQMDSPLHF

j_gene: TRBJ1-6
v_gene: TRBV7-9
CDR3aa: CASSSGSHGDSPLHF